The 29 T cell receptor beta chains in this list originate from one sample, sequenced in a study of T cell responses to AZD1222 COVID-19 vaccine. The protocol was immunoSEQ multiplex PCR, while the TCRdb copy is restricted to in-frame clones and leaves out a portion. The sample lists some 130,000 clones; over 75% were seen once. The specimen was peripheral blood, collected on day 0 of MenACWY control vaccination. The receptors stem from an adult in good health.

This rearrangement joins TRBV11-2 to TRBJ2-1; 8 bases line up with TRBD2. V was clipped by 5 bases and J by 1 base; unmatched bases: 10. Looked up from germline, CDR1 is SGHAT and CDR2 is FQNNGV. The CDR3 consists of 17 residues. The CDR3 DNA follows: TGTGCCAGCAGCCCCGGGGGAGCGGGAGTGTCCTACAATGAGCAGTTCTTC. It codes for CASSPGGAGVSYNEQFF.

The rearrangement links TRBV25-1 to TRBJ1-4, with a possible D match to TRBD1 (6 bases). Looked up from germline, CDR1 is MGHDK and CDR2 is SYGVNS. Trimming took off 4 bases at V and 5 bases at J, with 11 bases between the two ends. This CDR3 comprises 14 residues. CDR3 residues: CASSGGGANEKLFF. For the CDR3, the DNA is TGTGCCAGCAGTGGAGGGGGAGCCAATGAAAAACTGTTTTTT.

This CDR3 reads CASSLGLYNEQFF. CDR3 nucleotide sequence: TGTGCCAGCAGCTTGGGGCTTTACAATGAGCAGTTCTTC. J is TRBJ2-1 and V is TRBV5-6; the D is unclear. V lost 0 bases, J lost 4 bases, and 5 bases lay in between. The CDR3 is 13 residues long. Germline CDR1 reads SGHDT; CDR2 reads YYEEEE.

This clone appeared a single time. This rearrangement joins TRBV7-9 to TRBJ2-1, with 7 bases identical to TRBD2. V lost 5 bases to trimming and J lost 6 bases; unmatched junction nucleotides: 13. Germline CDR1 is SEHNR and CDR2 is FQNEAQ (reference sequence). The CDR3 length is 16 residues. CDR3 sequence (DNA): TGTGCCAGCAGCGTTAGGGGACCTCCGGGGGGCAATGAGCAGTTCTTC. The encoded protein is CASSVRGPPGGNEQFF.

The chain joins TRBV30 to TRBJ1-5, with 9 bases fitting TRBD1. This CDR3 is 15 amino acids long. CDR1 and CDR2 from the germline V gene are GTSNPN and SVGIG (reference sequence). The ends lost 5 bases at V and 5 bases at J; junction bases unmatched: 10. The CDR3 loop reads CAWAQGTGKDQPQHF. The CDR3 DNA reads as TGTGCCTGGGCGCAGGGGACAGGGAAAGATCAGCCCCAGCATTTT.

J is TRBJ2-7 and V is TRBV14; 7 bases map to TRBD2. Germline values: CDR1 SGHDN, CDR2 FVKESK. This CDR3 spans 13 amino acids. The ends lost 1 base at V and 5 bases at J; junction bases unmatched: 2. The CDR3 bases are TGTGCCAGCAGCCAAGTACGGGGGGACGAGCAGTACTTC. It yields the protein CASSQVRGDEQYF. The full variable domain, with the rest looked up from reference TRBV14 and TRBJ2-7, is EAGVTQFPSHSVIEKGQTVTLRCDPISGHDNLYWYRRVMGKEIKFLLHFVKESKQDESGMPNNRFLAERTGGTYSTLKVQPAELEDSGVYFCASSQVRGDEQYFGPGTRLTVT.

V gene TRBV2 combines with J gene TRBJ1-1, with TRBD1 as a possible D gene (5 bases). Germline-derived CDR1 and CDR2 are SNHLY and FYNNEI. V was clipped by 4 bases and J by 1 base, with 13 bases between them. The CDR3 sequence is 15 residues long. The CDR3 region has the DNA TGTGCCAGCAGTGGTGCGGGGGACCCGAACACTGAAGCTTTCTTT. Its translation: CASSGAGDPNTEAFF. The variable domain in full, with the rest retrieved from reference TRBV2 and TRBJ1-1, is EPEVTQTPSHQVTQMGQEVILRCVPISNHLYFYWYRQILGQKVEFLVSFYNNEISEKSEIFDDQFSVERPDGSNFTLKIRSTKLEDSAMYFCASSGAGDPNTEAFFGQGTRLTVV.

V gene TRBV5-4 combines with J gene TRBJ2-1; D is undetermined. Germline V gene lookup returns CDR1 SGHNT and CDR2 YYREEE (reference sequence). Between the trimmed V and J ends, which lost 10 bases and 2 bases, there was a span of 16 bases. CDR3 length equals 14 residues. The CDR3 DNA reads as TGTGCCGTCGGTAAAGACCCGACCTACAATGAGCAGTTCTTC. As protein: CAVGKDPTYNEQFF.

V usage is TRBV5-8 and J usage is TRBJ2-7; tentatively, D is TRBD1 or TRBD2 (5 bases each). Deletions cut 1 base from V and 7 bases from J, with 18 bases between. Germline loops: CDR1 SGHTS, CDR2 YDEGEE. This CDR3 region has 15 residues. The CDR3 DNA reads as TGTGCCAGCAGCTTGTGGGACCGGCCTTTTGGGGAGCAGTACTTC. Its translation: CASSLWDRPFGEQYF.

In its sample, this clone was seen once. V gene TRBV28 combines with J gene TRBJ2-1; D gene uncertain. This CDR3 contains 11 residues. The germline V gene encodes CDR1 MDHEN and CDR2 SYDVKM. The ends were cut back, 3 bases at V and 9 bases at J, with 6 bases in the middle. CDR3 coding DNA: TGTGCCAGCAGTTTTCGTGCTGAGCAGTTCTTC. This gives the protein CASSFRAEQFF.

The J gene is TRBJ1-5, the V gene TRBV19; maybe TRBD1 (5 bases). The germline V and J ends were trimmed by 3 bases and 0 bases, with 18 bases remaining between them. This CDR3 spans 18 amino acids. The germline V gene encodes CDR1 LNHDA and CDR2 SQIVND (reference sequence). The CDR3 sequence is CASSIRGLSSGSNQPQHF. CDR3 DNA sequence: TGTGCCAGTAGTATTAGGGGCCTCAGCAGTGGTAGCAATCAGCCCCAGCATTTT.

The V gene is TRBV3-1 (or the pseudogene TRBV3-2), the J gene TRBJ2-2, with a tentative D call TRBD2 (6 bases). Germline lookup yields CDR1 LGHDT and CDR2 YNNKEL (reference sequence). V was clipped by 2 bases and J by 2 bases, with 9 bases between them. The CDR3 sequence is 15 residues long. CDR3 residues: CASSQSGGNTGELFF. For the CDR3, the DNA is TGTGCCAGCAGCCAATCCGGGGGTAACACCGGGGAGCTGTTTTTT.

The chain carries TRBV6-1 and TRBJ2-7; TRBD1 agrees at 9 bases. In germline, CDR1 is MNHNS, CDR2 SASEGT. The CDR3 extends over 16 amino acids. The trim removed 0 bases at V and 5 bases at J, leaving 8 bases unmatched. CDR3 sequence (DNA): TGTGCCAGCAGTGAAGCGCTCGGACAGGGGACAAACGAGCAGTACTTC. Protein product: CASSEALGQGTNEQYF.

This chain links TRBV5-1 with TRBJ1-3, with a tentative D call TRBD1 (5 bases). CDR3 size: 15 residues. V was shortened by 4 bases and J by 2 bases, with 13 bases between the two germline ends. Germline CDR1 SGHRS, CDR2 YFSETQ. CDR3 residues: CASSTTGDAGNTIYF. The CDR3 DNA is TGCGCCAGCAGCACAACAGGAGATGCTGGAAACACCATATATTTT.

This clone appeared once. The rearrangement uses TRBV20-1 and TRBJ2-3; TRBD2 matches 9 bases. The CDR3 is made up of 16 amino acids. Germline-derived CDR1 and CDR2 are DFQATT and SNEGSKA (reference sequence). V trimming: 3 bases; J trimming: 2 bases; junction bases outside the gene matches: 9. Here the CDR3 reads CSASYLLAGDTDTQYF. The CDR3 DNA follows: TGCAGTGCTAGTTACTTACTAGCGGGTGACACAGATACGCAGTATTTT.

This clone was detected only a few times. The chain couples TRBV5-6 to TRBJ2-7; D is possibly TRBD1 (5 bases). Germline V CDR1 and CDR2: SGHDT, YYEEEE. CDR3 length: 15 residues. The V end was cut by 4 bases, the J end by 0 bases, with 14 bases between. The CDR3 protein is CASSTADRISYEQYF. Written as DNA, the CDR3 is TGTGCCAGCAGCACCGCTGACAGAATCTCCTACGAGCAGTACTTC.

The chain employs TRBV6-5 and TRBJ2-7; tentative D call: TRBD2 (6 bases). The CDR3 has 12 amino acids. In germline, CDR1 is MNHEY, CDR2 SVGAGI. Deletions cut 10 bases from V and 7 bases from J, with 17 bases between. The CDR3, as DNA: TGTGCCACAAGCCGGGAGTCGAGTGAGCAGTACTTC. Protein sequence: CATSRESSEQYF.

The chain joins TRBV6-2 or TRBV6-3 to TRBJ2-7; perhaps TRBD2 as D (5 bases). With 0 bases removed from V and 0 bases from J, the gap between germline ends came to 12 bases. The CDR3 loop spans 16 amino acids. The germline CDR1 and CDR2 sequences are MNHEY and SVGEGT. The CDR3 here is CASSYSLLGLSYEQYF. CDR3 coding DNA: TGTGCCAGCAGTTACTCATTGTTAGGACTCTCCTACGAGCAGTACTTC.

The chain couples TRBV20-1 to TRBJ2-3; either TRBD1 or TRBD2 may supply D (5 bases each). Germline V gene data show CDR1 as DFQATT and CDR2 as SNEGSKA (reference sequence). The ends were cut back, 3 bases at V and 4 bases at J, with 14 bases in the middle. The CDR3 loop spans 14 amino acids. CDR3 in amino acids: CSASRGRNPDTQYF. CDR3 DNA: TGCAGTGCTAGTCGGGGCCGTAATCCAGATACGCAGTATTTT.

The chain is built from TRBV5-1 and TRBJ2-3, with 8 bases identical to TRBD1. The CDR3 length is 12 residues. The V and J ends lost 7 bases and 5 bases, in that order; junction bases with no gene match: 3. CDR1 SGHRS and CDR2 YFSETQ come from the germline V gene. The CDR3 nucleotides read TGCGCCAGCTGGACAGGGCAAGATACGCAGTATTTT. It codes for CASWTGQDTQYF. The full variable domain, rest sourced from reference TRBV5-1 and TRBJ2-3, is KAGVTQTPRYLIKTRGQQVTLSCSPISGHRSVSWYQQTPGQGLQFLFEYFSETQRNKGNFPGRFSGRQFSNSRSEMNVSTLELGDSALYLCASWTGQDTQYFGPGTRLTVL.

The gene calls are TRBV7-9 and TRBJ2-4; 7 bases match TRBD2. Unmatched junction bases numbered 18, after V lost 4 bases and J lost 6 bases. Germline lookup yields CDR1 SEHNR and CDR2 FQNEAQ (reference sequence). The CDR3 spans 18 residues. CDR3 in amino acids: CASSSSGTRSAEGNIQYF. The CDR3 region has the DNA TGTGCCAGCAGCTCCAGCGGGACGCGGTCTGCGGAGGGAAACATTCAGTACTTC.

The chain couples TRBV28 to TRBJ2-3; D is unresolved. This CDR3 is 11 amino acids long. Germline CDR1 and CDR2: MDHEN and SYDVKM. V dropped 2 bases and J dropped 6 bases, with 3 bases sitting between them. The CDR3 DNA is TGTGCCAGCAGTTTAACGGATACGCAGTATTTT. Protein product: CASSLTDTQYF.

The chain joins TRBV3-1 (or the pseudogene TRBV3-2) to TRBJ2-1; possible D gene TRBD1, 5 bases. V was pared by 0 bases and J by 7 bases, with 10 bases between. The CDR3 loop spans 14 amino acids. CDR1 is LGHDT and CDR2 is YNNKEL in the germline V gene (reference sequence). The CDR3 bases are TGTGCCAGCAGCCAAGACAGGGCTCCAAATGAGCAGTTCTTC. Translating it yields CASSQDRAPNEQFF.

V gene TRBV2 combines with J gene TRBJ2-4; TRBD2 matches 9 bases. The CDR3 has 15 amino acids. Germline V gene lookup returns CDR1 SNHLY and CDR2 FYNNEI. The junction had 3 bases not matched to a gene; V was cut back by 4 bases and J by 2 bases. CDR3 sequence reads: CASSGLAGSKNIQYF. The CDR3, as DNA: TGTGCCAGCAGTGGGCTAGCGGGATCCAAAAACATTCAGTACTTC. The variable domain in full, with the rest retrieved from reference TRBV2 and TRBJ2-4, is EPEVTQTPSHQVTQMGQEVILRCVPISNHLYFYWYRQILGQKVEFLVSFYNNEISEKSEIFDDQFSVERPDGSNFTLKIRSTKLEDSAMYFCASSGLAGSKNIQYFGAGTRLSVL.

V is TRBV20-1 and J is TRBJ1-1; no definite D call. Trimming removed 0 bases at V and 11 bases at J, with 10 bases between. The CDR3 sequence is 11 residues long. Germline CDR1 DFQATT, CDR2 SNEGSKA (reference sequence). The CDR3 DNA sequence: TGCAGTGCTAGAGATCTCGGGATTGCTTTCTTT. It encodes CSARDLGIAFF.

This clone turned up a few times. This chain connects TRBV5-4 to TRBJ2-2, with D perhaps TRBD1 or TRBD2 (5 bases each). The V end was cut by 5 bases, the J end by 4 bases, with 15 bases between. The CDR3 totals 15 residues. Germline-derived CDR1 and CDR2 are SGHNT and YYREEE (reference sequence). The CDR3 DNA reads TGTGCCAGCAGTCCTTGGACGGGGCCCACCGGGGAGCTGTTTTTT. Its protein product is CASSPWTGPTGELFF.

The chain employs TRBV5-1 and TRBJ1-4; 7 nucleotides match TRBD1. Per the germline V gene, CDR1 is SGHRS and CDR2 is YFSETQ. Germline trimming cut 4 bases from V and 6 bases from J; bases unmatched to any gene: 12. The CDR3 loop spans 16 amino acids. DNA for the CDR3: TGCGCCAGCAGCGACGACAGGGTAGCAAGGCATGAAAAACTGTTTTTT. It is translated as CASSDDRVARHEKLFF.

The chain recombines TRBV30 with TRBJ1-4; TRBD1 might be the D (5 bases). V lost 1 base and J 4 bases, leaving 10 bases between the germline ends. This CDR3 comprises 14 residues. Germline assignment: CDR1 GTSNPN and CDR2 SVGIG (reference sequence). The CDR3 is CAWSGGRYNEKLFF. CDR3 coding DNA: TGTGCCTGGAGTGGGGGGAGGTATAATGAAAAACTGTTTTTT.

The chain joins TRBV28 to TRBJ1-1; no firm D call. The V gene's germline CDR1 is MDHEN and CDR2 SYDVKM. The CDR3 is 13 residues long. Trimming left V 7 bases short and J 5 bases short, with 14 bases between. The CDR3, as DNA: TGTGCCAGCAAGGAGACGTCCGTGACTGAAGCTTTCTTT. This translates into CASKETSVTEAFF. The complete variable domain, with remaining parts taken from reference TRBV28 and TRBJ1-1, reads DVKVTQSSRYLVKRTGEKVFLECVQDMDHENMFWYRQDPGLGLRLIYFSYDVKMKEKGDIPEGYSVSREKKERFSLILESASTNQTSMYLCASKETSVTEAFFGQGTRLTVV.